Detailed here is one T cell receptor beta chain. V was shortened by 4 bases and J by 2 bases, with 18 bases between the two germline ends. Germline CDR1 is LGHDT and CDR2 is YNNKEL (reference sequence). The CDR3 extends over 16 amino acids. TCRdb re-derived calls from the RT-PCR reads in MiXCR, one entry per CDR3 protein. The table shows just under 550,000 distinct CDR3 sequences, with under 30% occurring only once. The data originate from a study of response to subunit inactivated influenza vaccine. Another study also made use of these data, one on T cells expressing NK-cell markers. That study adds: Generation of TCR beta cDNA was performed by 5'RACE template switching incorporating UMIs.

This chain joins TRBV3-1 and TRBJ2-7; D is possibly TRBD2 (5 bases). This sequence originates from a man aged 45 to 65 who received an inactivated influenza vaccine. The material sequenced was CD4+ T cells sorted from PBMCs, taken roughly 12 days after vaccination. CDR3 sequence (DNA): TGTGCCAGCAGCCGTACGCCCGGGGTTTTCACCTACGAGCAGTACTTC. This codes for CASSRTPGVFTYEQYF.